The 3 T cell receptor beta chains given below trace back to one sample, sequenced in a study of cytomegalovirus exposure and HLA in healthy donors. Primers included in the PCR were 60 Vbeta and 13 Jbeta primers. Only in-frame clones appear in the TCRdb table, and some are missing; sequencing was by immunoSEQ multiplex PCR. This table holds about 150,000 clones. The sequencing input was PBMCs. All receptors derive from a woman between 45 and 60 years old in good health and CMV-seronegative.

For this clone: Germline and junction disagree at one end, which may indicate a read error. This chain connects TRBV7-7 to TRBJ2-5; weak D call: TRBD2 (5 bases). This CDR3 has 14 amino acids. The germline CDR1 and CDR2 sequences are SSHAT and FNYEAQ (reference sequence). The CDR3 sequence is CASSSLGVQETQYF. The CDR3 nucleotides are TGTGCTAGCAGCTCTTTGGGAGTCCAAGAGACCCAGTACTTC.

V usage is TRBV6-6 and J usage is TRBJ2-3; D ambiguous. V lost 4 bases to trimming and J lost 5 bases, with 10 bases between them. This CDR3 contains 13 residues. CDR1 MNHNY and CDR2 SVGAGI come from the germline V gene (reference sequence). The DNA for the CDR3 is TGTGCCAGCAGTTCTCAGGTGGGAGATACGCAGTATTTT. Translation gives CASSSQVGDTQYF.

The chain carries TRBV2 and TRBJ1-5; 11 bases match TRBD1. Losses at the gene ends were 3 bases for V and 7 bases for J; bases not matched to a gene: 5. This CDR3 region has 15 residues. Germline V CDR1 and CDR2: SNHLY, FYNNEI. CDR3 protein: CASSDRTGGVQPQHF. CDR3 nucleotide sequence: TGTGCCAGCAGTGACCGGACAGGGGGCGTCCAGCCCCAGCATTTT.